This T cell receptor beta chain was captured by sequencing in a study of T cells after yellow fever vaccination. Looked up from germline, CDR1 is SGDLS and CDR2 is YYNGEE. V gave up 3 bases and J gave up 0 bases, with 10 bases separating them. The CDR3 is 16 amino acids. Researchers made TCR cDNA using 5'RACE template switching, and this step added a universal primer site and UMIs. TCRdb processed the 5' RACE reads anew with MiXCR; each CDR3 protein has one entry. The profile covers 300,000 to 400,000 distinct CDR3 sequences, with about an eighth appearing a single time and 2.5% to 4% taken by the ten largest.

Sample: CD4+ T cells sorted from PBMCs, taken 15 days after the yellow fever booster vaccination. The sequence was obtained from a man aged 18 to 30 who received the YFV17D yellow fever vaccine. The chain joins TRBV9 to TRBJ2-6; D might be TRBD2 (7 bases). CDR3 amino acids: CASSGGGHSGANVLTF. DNA for the CDR3: TGTGCCAGCAGCGGGGGGGGACACTCTGGGGCCAACGTCCTGACTTTC.